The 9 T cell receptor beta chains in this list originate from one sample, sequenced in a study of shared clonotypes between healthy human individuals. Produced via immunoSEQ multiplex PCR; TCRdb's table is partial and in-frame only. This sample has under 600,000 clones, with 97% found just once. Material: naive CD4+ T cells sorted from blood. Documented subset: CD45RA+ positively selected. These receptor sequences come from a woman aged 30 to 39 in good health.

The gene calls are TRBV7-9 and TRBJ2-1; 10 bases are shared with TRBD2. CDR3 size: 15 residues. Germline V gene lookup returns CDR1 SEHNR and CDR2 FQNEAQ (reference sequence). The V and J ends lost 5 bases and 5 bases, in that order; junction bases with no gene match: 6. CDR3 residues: CASSPRGTSDNEQFF. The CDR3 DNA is TGTGCCAGCAGCCCTAGAGGGACTAGCGACAATGAGCAGTTCTTC.

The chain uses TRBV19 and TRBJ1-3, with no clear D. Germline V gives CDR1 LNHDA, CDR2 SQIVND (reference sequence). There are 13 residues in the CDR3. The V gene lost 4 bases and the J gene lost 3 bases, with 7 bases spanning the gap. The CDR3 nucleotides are TGTGCCAGTAGTAGTGGGCTTGGAAACACCATATATTTT. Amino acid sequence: CASSSGLGNTIYF. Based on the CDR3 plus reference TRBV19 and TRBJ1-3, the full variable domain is DGGITQSPKYLFRKEGQNVTLSCEQNLNHDAMYWYRQDPGQGLRLIYYSQIVNDFQKGDIAEGYSVSREKKESFPLTVTSAQKNPTAFYLCASSSGLGNTIYFGEGSWLTVV.

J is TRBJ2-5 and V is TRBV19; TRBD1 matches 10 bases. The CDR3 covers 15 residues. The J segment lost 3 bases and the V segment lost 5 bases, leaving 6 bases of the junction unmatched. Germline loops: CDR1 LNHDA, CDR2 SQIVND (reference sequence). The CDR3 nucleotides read TGTGCCAGTAGTCTCCTTGGGACAGGGGAAGAGACCCAGTACTTC. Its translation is CASSLLGTGEETQYF.

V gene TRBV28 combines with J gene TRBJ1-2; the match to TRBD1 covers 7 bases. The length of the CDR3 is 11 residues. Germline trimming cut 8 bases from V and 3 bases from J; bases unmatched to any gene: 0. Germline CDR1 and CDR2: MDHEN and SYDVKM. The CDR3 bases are TGTGCCAGCGGGACAGACTATGGCTACACCTTC. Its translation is CASGTDYGYTF.

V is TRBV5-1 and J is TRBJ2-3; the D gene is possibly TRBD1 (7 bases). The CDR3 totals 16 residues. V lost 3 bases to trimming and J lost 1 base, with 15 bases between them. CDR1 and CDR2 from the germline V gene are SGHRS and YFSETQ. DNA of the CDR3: TGCGCCAGCAGCTGGAGGGGGCCGGCCCGCACAGATACGCAGTATTTT. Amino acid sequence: CASSWRGPARTDTQYF.

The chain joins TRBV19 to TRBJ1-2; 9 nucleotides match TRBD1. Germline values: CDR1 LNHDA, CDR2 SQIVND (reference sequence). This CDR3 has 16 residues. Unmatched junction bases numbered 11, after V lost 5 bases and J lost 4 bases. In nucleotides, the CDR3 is TGTGCCAGTAGTGAAGGATGGGACAGGGACACCTATGGCTACACCTTC. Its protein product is CASSEGWDRDTYGYTF. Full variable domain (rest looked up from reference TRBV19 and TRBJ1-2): DGGITQSPKYLFRKEGQNVTLSCEQNLNHDAMYWYRQDPGQGLRLIYYSQIVNDFQKGDIAEGYSVSREKKESFPLTVTSAQKNPTAFYLCASSEGWDRDTYGYTFGSGTRLTVV.

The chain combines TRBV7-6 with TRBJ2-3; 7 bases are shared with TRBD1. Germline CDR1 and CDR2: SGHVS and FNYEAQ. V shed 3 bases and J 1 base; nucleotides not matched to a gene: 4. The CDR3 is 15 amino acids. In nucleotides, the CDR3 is TGTGCCAGCAGCTTGACAGGGATGGGCACAGATACGCAGTATTTT. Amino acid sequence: CASSLTGMGTDTQYF.

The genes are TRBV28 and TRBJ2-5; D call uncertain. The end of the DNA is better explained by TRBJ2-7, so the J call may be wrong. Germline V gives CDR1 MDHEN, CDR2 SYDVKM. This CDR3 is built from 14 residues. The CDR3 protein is CASSFRLNSYEQYF. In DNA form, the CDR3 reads TGTGCCAGCAGTTTCCGGCTAAATTCCTACGAGCAGTACTTC.

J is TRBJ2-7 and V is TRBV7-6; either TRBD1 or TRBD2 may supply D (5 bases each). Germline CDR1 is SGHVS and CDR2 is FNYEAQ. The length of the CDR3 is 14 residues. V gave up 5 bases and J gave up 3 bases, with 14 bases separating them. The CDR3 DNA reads TGTGCCAGCAGCCCCAGGGAGATGGTCTACGAGCAGTACTTC. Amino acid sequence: CASSPREMVYEQYF.